The 12 T cell receptor beta chains presented below share a single source sample, sequenced in a study of blood T cell repertoires in COVID-19. Here immunoSEQ multiplex PCR was the method, and the copy in TCRdb shows in-frame clones only, minus some. Here the sample spans roughly 70,000 clones, approximately 78% being singletons. Sample: peripheral blood. The receptor source for this set is a woman aged 80 or over with active or convalescent COVID-19.

The genes are TRBV7-2 and TRBJ2-1; TRBD2 matches 12 bases. The V gene's germline CDR1 is SGHTA and CDR2 FQGNSA. V dropped 6 bases and J dropped 10; count of bases not matched to a gene: 10. This CDR3 spans 15 amino acids. The CDR3 protein is CASRLPGLAGSEQFF. The CDR3 DNA reads TGTGCCAGCAGGTTACCGGGACTAGCGGGCAGCGAGCAGTTCTTC.

The chain combines TRBV6-5 with TRBJ2-3, with D unclear. V was clipped by 2 bases and J by 5 bases, with 17 bases between them. The CDR3 is made up of 16 amino acids. Germline V gives CDR1 MNHEY, CDR2 SVGAGI. This chain's CDR3 is CASSYGLGPAGDTQYF. DNA for the CDR3: TGTGCCAGCAGTTACGGCCTGGGCCCTGCAGGAGATACGCAGTATTTT.

The rearrangement links TRBV5-1 to TRBJ1-4, with 9 nucleotides matching TRBD1. This CDR3 region has 14 residues. Losses at the gene ends were 4 bases for V and 7 bases for J; bases not matched to a gene: 5. Germline CDR1 and CDR2: SGHRS and YFSETQ. DNA of the CDR3: TGCGCCAGCAGCAACGGACAGGGGCGTGAAAAACTGTTTTTT. This codes for CASSNGQGREKLFF.

The chain carries TRBV28 and TRBJ1-5, with 7 bases that match TRBD1. Per germline, CDR1 MDHEN and CDR2 SYDVKM. This CDR3 is 15 amino acids long. The V and J ends lost 6 bases and 6 bases, in that order; junction bases with no gene match: 11. This CDR3 reads CASRNTGASFQPQHF. The CDR3 coding sequence is TGTGCCAGCAGAAACACAGGGGCTAGCTTTCAGCCCCAGCATTTT.

This rearrangement joins TRBV18 to TRBJ2-1; 10 bases are a match to TRBD2. After removal of 6 bases from V and 0 bases from J, the junction contained 2 bases not matched to a gene. Per germline, CDR1 KGHSH and CDR2 LQKENI. The CDR3 contains 15 residues. CDR3 region: CASSVAGGSYNEQFF. As DNA, the CDR3 is TGTGCCAGCTCCGTAGCGGGGGGCTCCTACAATGAGCAGTTCTTC.

CDR3 bases: TGTGCTAGTGGTTCGCCGTCCAGGGGATTAGAGACCCAGTACTTC. It specifies CASGSPSRGLETQYF. This sequence joins TRBV12-5 and TRBJ2-5; tentative D call: TRBD1 (6 bases). The V end lost 4 bases, the J end lost 4 bases, and 16 bases lay between the germline ends. Germline V CDR1 and CDR2: LGHNT, FRNRAP. There are 15 residues in the CDR3.

The chain recombines TRBV3-1 (or the pseudogene TRBV3-2) with TRBJ2-2; no definite D call. V was trimmed by 8 bases and J by 5 bases, leaving 12 bases between them. Germline CDR1 and CDR2: LGHDT and YNNKEL (reference sequence). CDR3 length: 13 residues. The DNA of the CDR3 is TGTGCCAGCCATACGGAACAGACCGGGGAGCTGTTTTTT. This sequence encodes CASHTEQTGELFF.

The chain carries TRBV5-4 and TRBJ2-7; possibly TRBD2 for D (5 bases). Germline V gene data show CDR1 as SGHNT and CDR2 as YYREEE (reference sequence). Trimming removed 2 bases at V and 6 bases at J, with 18 bases between. The CDR3 loop spans 15 amino acids. As DNA, the CDR3 is TGTGCCAGCAGCTTACCCGGGTTCCCGCTAGCCGAGCAGTACTTC. Translating gives CASSLPGFPLAEQYF.

The DNA for the CDR3 is TGTGCCAGCTCACCAAAGGGGGCGGTCTCCTACAATGAGCAGTTCTTC. Its protein product is CASSPKGAVSYNEQFF. V is TRBV18 and J is TRBJ2-1; 7 bases agree with TRBD1. The germline V gene has CDR1 KGHSH and CDR2 LQKENI. V trimming: 2 bases; J trimming: 0 bases; junction bases outside the gene matches: 4. This CDR3 has 16 residues. Complete variable domain (other parts from reference TRBV18 and TRBJ2-1): NAGVMQNPRHLVRRRGQEARLRCSPMKGHSHVYWYRQLPEEGLKFMVYLQKENIIDESGMPKERFSAEFPKEGPSILRIQQVVRGDSAAYFCASSPKGAVSYNEQFFGPGTRLTVL.

The chain couples TRBV7-2 to TRBJ2-3; D unresolved. Germline V gene sequence: CDR1 SGHTA, CDR2 FQGNSA. The V and J ends lost 4 bases and 0 bases respectively, with 14 bases between them. This CDR3 is 16 amino acids long. Here the CDR3 reads CASSSFATPSTDTQYF. CDR3 in DNA: TGTGCCAGCAGCTCCTTCGCGACTCCAAGCACAGATACGCAGTATTTT.

The rearrangement links TRBV5-1 to TRBJ2-3; the match to TRBD2 covers 9 bases. The germline gives CDR1 SGHRS, CDR2 YFSETQ. V was clipped by 2 bases and J by 1 base; unmatched bases: 5. The CDR3 sequence is 16 residues long. CDR3 nucleotide sequence: TGCGCCAGCAGCTTACAAGCGGGAGGTGGCACAGATACGCAGTATTTT. Encoded protein: CASSLQAGGGTDTQYF.

The chain links TRBV19 to TRBJ1-6, with a tentative D call TRBD1 (6 bases). There are 15 residues in the CDR3. Germline assignment: CDR1 LNHDA and CDR2 SQIVND (reference sequence). V was trimmed by 1 base and J by 7 bases, leaving 11 bases between them. CDR3 protein: CASSIAATGNSPLHF. CDR3 nucleotide sequence: TGTGCCAGTAGTATAGCGGCGACAGGCAATTCACCCCTCCACTTT.